This TCR beta chain was recorded in a study of cytomegalovirus exposure and HLA in healthy donors. Study observations and caveats: In vitro, three CMV-associated chains proved specific for CMV antigens.

To note about this clone: Its target is not known.

The germline gives CDR1 SGHNT, CDR2 YYREEE (reference sequence). The CDR3 runs to 14 residues. Trimming pared 4 bases from V and 8 bases from J, leaving 16 bases between. Primers included in the PCR were 60 Vbeta and 13 Jbeta primers. Produced via immunoSEQ multiplex PCR; TCRdb's table is partial and in-frame only. Of fewer than 200,000 clones detected, approximately 80% appear once; the ten largest clones hold around 4.4%. The receptor was isolated from a woman in her forties or fifties in good health and CMV-seropositive. The material sequenced was PBMCs. This chain connects TRBV5-4 to TRBJ2-1; D is undetermined. The CDR3 here is CASSRRPREDEQFF. The CDR3 DNA is TGTGCCAGCAGCCGACGACCACGAGAGGATGAGCAGTTCTTC. Full variable domain (rest looked up from reference TRBV5-4 and TRBJ2-1): ETGVTQSPTHLIKTRGQQVTLRCSSQSGHNTVSWYQQALGQGPQFIFQYYREEENGRGNFPPRFSGLQFPNYSSELNVNALELDDSALYLCASSRRPREDEQFFGPGTRLTVL.